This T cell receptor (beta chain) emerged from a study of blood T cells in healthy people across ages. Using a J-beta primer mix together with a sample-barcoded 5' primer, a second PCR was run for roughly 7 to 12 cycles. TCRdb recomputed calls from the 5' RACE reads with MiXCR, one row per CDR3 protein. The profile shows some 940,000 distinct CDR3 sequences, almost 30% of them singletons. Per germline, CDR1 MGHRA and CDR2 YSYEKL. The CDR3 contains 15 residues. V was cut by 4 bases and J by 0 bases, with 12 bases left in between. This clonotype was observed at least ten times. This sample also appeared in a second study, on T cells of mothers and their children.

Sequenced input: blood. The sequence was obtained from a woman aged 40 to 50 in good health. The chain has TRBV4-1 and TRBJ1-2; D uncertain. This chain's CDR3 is CASSPREGANYGYTF. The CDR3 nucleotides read TGCGCCAGCAGCCCCCGGGAGGGAGCTAACTATGGCTACACCTTC.